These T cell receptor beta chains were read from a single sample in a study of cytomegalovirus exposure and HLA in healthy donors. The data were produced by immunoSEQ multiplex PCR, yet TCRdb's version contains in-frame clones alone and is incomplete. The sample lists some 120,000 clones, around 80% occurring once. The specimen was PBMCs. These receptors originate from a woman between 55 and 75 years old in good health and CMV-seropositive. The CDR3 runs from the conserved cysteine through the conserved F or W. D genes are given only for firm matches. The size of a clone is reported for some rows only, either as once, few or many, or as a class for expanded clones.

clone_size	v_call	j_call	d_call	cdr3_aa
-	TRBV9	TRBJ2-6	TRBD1	CASSAGQSWTSGANVLTF
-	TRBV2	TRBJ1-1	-	CASMGELFAEAFF
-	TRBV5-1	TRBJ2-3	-	CASSMGRPQNTDTQYF
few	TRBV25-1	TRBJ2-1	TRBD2	CASSPGTSGTFF
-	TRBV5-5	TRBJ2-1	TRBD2	CASSLSGGYNEQFF
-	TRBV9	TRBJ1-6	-	CASSAAGGFSPLHF
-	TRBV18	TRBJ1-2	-	CASSPPAGGGGYTF
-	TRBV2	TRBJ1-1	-	CASIRGVNTEAFF
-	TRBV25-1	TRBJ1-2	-	CASSEYKGGNYGYTF
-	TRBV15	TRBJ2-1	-	CATSRTRRDNEQFF
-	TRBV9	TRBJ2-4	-	CASSVGDRTAAKNIQYF
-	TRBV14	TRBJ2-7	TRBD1	CASSAVGTGRYEQYF
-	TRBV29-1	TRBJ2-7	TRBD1	CSATDTYRGRTNYEQYF
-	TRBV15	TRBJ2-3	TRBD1	CATTTGGAADTQYF
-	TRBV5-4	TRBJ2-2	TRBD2	CASSFLAGGLYTGELFF
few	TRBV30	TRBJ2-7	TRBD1	CAWSRTGGSYEQYF
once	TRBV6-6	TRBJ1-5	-	CASSYSGGNQPQHF
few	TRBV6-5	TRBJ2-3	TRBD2	CASKTSGDTDTQYF
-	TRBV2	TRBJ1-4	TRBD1	CASSTGGGEKLFF
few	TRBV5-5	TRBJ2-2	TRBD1	CASSQGQGAGELFF
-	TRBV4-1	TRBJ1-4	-	CASSQDGLGQGVFEKLFF
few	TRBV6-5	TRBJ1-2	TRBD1	CASSYTKTGSYGYTF
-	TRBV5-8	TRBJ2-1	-	CASSWEAQVSSYNEQFF
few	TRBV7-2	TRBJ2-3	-	CASSLTQWSTDTQYF
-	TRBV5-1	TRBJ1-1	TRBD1	CASSQRPTGIGVNTEAFF
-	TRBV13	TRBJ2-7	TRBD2	CASSMTSDSYEQYF
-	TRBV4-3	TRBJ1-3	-	CASSRLLENTIYF
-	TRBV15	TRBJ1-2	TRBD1	CATSRDVSTGGIYGYTF
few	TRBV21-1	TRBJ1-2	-	CASSFRAYYGYTF
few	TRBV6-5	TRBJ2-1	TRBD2	CATSGGGGNEQFF
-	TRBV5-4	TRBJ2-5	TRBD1	CASSPTGAGQETQYF
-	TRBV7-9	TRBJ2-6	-	CASSQGSGANVLTF
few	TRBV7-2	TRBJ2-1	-	CASSQTGVEQFF
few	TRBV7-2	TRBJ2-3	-	CASSLARADTQYF
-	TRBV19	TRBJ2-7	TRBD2	CASSVGPGLAAYEQYF
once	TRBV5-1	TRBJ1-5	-	CASSLAGQGGEPQHF
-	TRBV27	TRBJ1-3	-	CASSPQGFGNTIYF
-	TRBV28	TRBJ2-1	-	CASSSGDWPEEQFF
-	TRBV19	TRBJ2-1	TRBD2	CASSMLRGGLNEQFF
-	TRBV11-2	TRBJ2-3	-	CASSSPGDTQYF
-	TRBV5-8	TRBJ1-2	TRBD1	CASSPNRGPNYGYTF
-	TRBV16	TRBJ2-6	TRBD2	CASSNRLALGGANVLTF
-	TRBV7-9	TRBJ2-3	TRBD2	CASSSGTSGTDTQYF
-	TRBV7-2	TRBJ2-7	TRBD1	CASSPSRGQGKYF
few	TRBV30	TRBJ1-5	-	CAWSRTGSGPQHF
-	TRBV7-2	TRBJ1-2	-	CASSSVSGAGNYGYTF